This note documents a single TCR beta chain sequence. Profiling relied on immunoSEQ multiplex PCR, and the TCRdb table lists in-frame clones only, not all of them. The table lists 350,000 to 550,000 clones, 87% of them singletons. The sample comes from a study of blood T cell repertoires in COVID-19. This CDR3 has 15 residues. The J segment lost 1 base and the V segment lost 5 bases, leaving 7 bases of the junction unmatched. CDR1 is SGHTA, CDR2 FQGTGA, per germline. The chain is built from TRBV7-3 and TRBJ1-1; 7 bases agree with TRBD1. The sample taken for sequencing was PBMCs or T cells enriched from blood (not recorded which). The TCR was taken from a woman aged 18-30 years with acute COVID-19. CDR3 protein: CASSIYRGENTEAFF. CDR3 bases: TGTGCCAGCAGCATTTACAGGGGCGAGAACACTGAAGCTTTCTTT.